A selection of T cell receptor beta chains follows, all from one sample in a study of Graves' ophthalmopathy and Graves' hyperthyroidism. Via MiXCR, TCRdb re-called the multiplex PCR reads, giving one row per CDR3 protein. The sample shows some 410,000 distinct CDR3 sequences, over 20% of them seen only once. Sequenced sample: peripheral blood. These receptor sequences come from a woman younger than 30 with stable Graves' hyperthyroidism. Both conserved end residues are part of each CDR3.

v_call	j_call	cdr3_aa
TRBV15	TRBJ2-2	CATSRGGFSGELFF
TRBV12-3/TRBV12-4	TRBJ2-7	CASSPPPGRQVEQYF
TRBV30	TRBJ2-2	CAWSGAGELFF
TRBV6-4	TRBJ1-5	CASSDTGQGNQPQHF
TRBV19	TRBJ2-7	CASSIAGGAYEQYF
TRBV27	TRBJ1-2	CASSLSGTVYGYTF
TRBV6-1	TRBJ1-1	CASSEGGAGNTEAFF
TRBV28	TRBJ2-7	CASIGRGSYEQYF
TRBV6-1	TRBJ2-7	CASNNAYTYEQYF
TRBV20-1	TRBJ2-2	CSAFQINTGELFF
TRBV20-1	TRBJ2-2	CSAPGTLNTGELFF
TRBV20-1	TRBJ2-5	CSVRLGFFSGETQYF
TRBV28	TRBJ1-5	CASGDLGNQPQHF
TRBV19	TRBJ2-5	CASSIGLDRETQYF
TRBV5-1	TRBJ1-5	CASSSHRVRGNQPQHF
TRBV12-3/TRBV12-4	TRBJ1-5	CASGRGATYQPQHF
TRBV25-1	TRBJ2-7	CASSGGTADSYEQYF
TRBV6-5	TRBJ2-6	CASSPGTASGANVLTF
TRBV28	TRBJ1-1	CASSFRGGRDTEAFF
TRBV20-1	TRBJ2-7	CSASKGGKSDEQYF
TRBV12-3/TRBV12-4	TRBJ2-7	CASSLGRDAYEQYF
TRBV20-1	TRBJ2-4	CSARDGAGQGNIQYF
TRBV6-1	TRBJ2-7	CASSPGQGVLEQYF
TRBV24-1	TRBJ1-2	CATKGQGRQDDGYTF
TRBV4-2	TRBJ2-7	CASSLRTGHYEQYF
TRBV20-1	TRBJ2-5	CSAGTGVQETQYF
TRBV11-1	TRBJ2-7	CASSQDNYEQYF
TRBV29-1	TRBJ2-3	CSVVGEADTQYF
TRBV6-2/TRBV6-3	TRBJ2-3	CASSRTDTQYF
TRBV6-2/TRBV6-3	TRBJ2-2	CASSLVTGELFF
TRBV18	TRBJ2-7	CASSPKTGTGSPYEQYF
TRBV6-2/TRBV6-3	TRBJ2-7	CASSSPRQGSSYEQYF
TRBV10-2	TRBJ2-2	CASRNSGSANTGELFF
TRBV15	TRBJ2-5	CATARSRGHGETQYF
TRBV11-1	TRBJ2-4	CASSGGGRGTGLAKNIKYF
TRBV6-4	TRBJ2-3	CASGPVGLAGTDTQYF
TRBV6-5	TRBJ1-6	CASSYTASGTGMGNSPLHF
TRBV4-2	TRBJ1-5	CASSSVGGNQPQHF
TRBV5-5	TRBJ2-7	CASSLEVREFSYEQYF
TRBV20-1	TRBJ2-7	CSASTAGAPHWREQYF
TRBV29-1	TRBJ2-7	CSTRTGGSYEQYF
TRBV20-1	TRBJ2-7	CSHEGLAGGYEQYF
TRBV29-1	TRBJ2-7	CSAQDRYEQYF
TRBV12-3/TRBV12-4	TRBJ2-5	CASRYRNQETQYF
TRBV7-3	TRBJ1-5	CASSIGQANNQPQHF
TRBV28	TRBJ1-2	CASSSGSGAGYGYTF
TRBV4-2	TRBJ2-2	CASSPRTSGSTGELFF
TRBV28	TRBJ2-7	CASSFSATGLGFEQYF
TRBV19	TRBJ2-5	CASSVRQPETQYF
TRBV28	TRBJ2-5	CASSLLTGGETQYF
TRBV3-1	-	CASTPRPLSVIQYF
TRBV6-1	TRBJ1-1	CASSRTGETFF
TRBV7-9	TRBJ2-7	CASSLRWQKTSYEQYF
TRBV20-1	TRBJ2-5	CSASWTGSQETQYF
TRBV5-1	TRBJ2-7	CASRPTSGASYEQYF
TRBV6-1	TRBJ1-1	CASTRGQRTEAFF
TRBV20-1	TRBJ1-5	CSARSRGVNSNQPQHF